The rows below give T cell receptor beta chains drawn from one sample of a study of blood T cell repertoires in COVID-19. Libraries were prepared by immunoSEQ multiplex PCR; TCRdb keeps only in-frame clonotypes and omits some of them. The repertoire holds around 300,000 clones, with approximately 90% as singletons. Sequencing was done on a sample of peripheral blood. The source is a woman between 45 and 60 years old with COVID-19, enrolled during active disease. CDR3s include the opening cysteine and the closing phenylalanine or tryptophan. A D gene is named only where the DNA matches it firmly. The size field is filled for only some rows; it gives once, few, many or a size class.

V: TRBV28
D: NA
J: TRBJ2-2
size: once
CDR3: CASSLPGSGELFF
DNA: TGTGCCAGCAGTTTGCCCGGGTCCGGGGAGCTGTTTTTT

V: TRBV7-3
D: NA
J: TRBJ2-6
size: NA
CDR3: CASSSRVAGANVLTF
DNA: TGTGCCAGCAGCTCCAGGGTAGCTGGGGCCAACGTCCTGACTTTC

V: TRBV19
D: TRBD1
J: TRBJ1-2
size: NA
CDR3: CASSFSGTGFSYGYTF
DNA: TGTGCCAGTAGTTTCTCCGGGACAGGTTTTTCCTATGGCTACACCTTC

V: TRBV25-1
D: TRBD1
J: TRBJ1-3
size: NA
CDR3: CASTRTGDGNTIYF
DNA: TGTGCCAGCACCCGGACAGGGGATGGAAACACCATATATTTT

V: TRBV3-1/TRBV3-2
D: TRBD1
J: TRBJ1-5
size: NA
CDR3: CASSPSGRGHQPQHF
DNA: TGTGCCAGCAGCCCGAGCGGCAGGGGGCACCAGCCCCAGCATTTT

V: TRBV18
D: NA
J: TRBJ1-1
size: NA
CDR3: CASSPQETNTEAFF
DNA: TGTGCCAGCTCACCACAGGAGACGAACACTGAAGCTTTCTTT

V: TRBV5-1
D: TRBD1
J: TRBJ1-1
size: NA
CDR3: CASSEDRGRVAFF
DNA: TGCGCCAGCAGCGAGGACAGGGGGCGAGTAGCTTTCTTT

V: TRBV2
D: TRBD2
J: TRBJ2-3
size: NA
CDR3: CASSDRRGTPVGNTQYF
DNA: TGTGCCAGCAGTGATAGGCGGGGGACTCCTGTGGGGAATACGCAGTATTTT

V: TRBV5-6
D: NA
J: TRBJ2-2
size: NA
CDR3: CASSSRDLMYTGELFF
DNA: TGTGCCAGCAGCTCCCGGGACTTGATGTACACCGGGGAGCTGTTTTTT

V: TRBV19
D: TRBD1
J: TRBJ2-5
size: NA
CDR3: CASSLDRGQGKTQYF
DNA: TGTGCCAGTAGTCTGGACAGGGGGCAGGGTAAGACCCAGTACTTC

V: TRBV19
D: TRBD1
J: TRBJ1-5
size: few
CDR3: CASSIDRGQPQHF
DNA: TGTGCCAGTAGTATTGACAGGGGTCAGCCCCAGCATTTT

V: TRBV4-1
D: NA
J: TRBJ2-1
size: NA
CDR3: CASSQAGYSYNEQFF
DNA: TGCGCCAGCAGCCAAGCAGGGTACTCCTACAATGAGCAGTTCTTC

V: TRBV18
D: NA
J: TRBJ2-7
size: NA
CDR3: CASSPGGSYEQYF
DNA: TGTGCCAGCTCACCGGGGGGCTCCTACGAGCAGTACTTC

V: TRBV2
D: TRBD1
J: TRBJ1-4
size: few
CDR3: CASNRGNEKLFF
DNA: TGTGCCAGCAACAGGGGGAATGAAAAACTGTTTTTT

V: TRBV4-2
D: TRBD2
J: TRBJ2-1
size: NA
CDR3: CASSLGRSSYNEQFF
DNA: TGTGCCAGCAGCCTCGGGAGGAGCTCCTACAATGAGCAGTTCTTC

V: TRBV12-3/TRBV12-4
D: NA
J: TRBJ2-1
size: NA
CDR3: CASTEPTNEQFF
DNA: TGTGCCAGCACCGAACCTACTAATGAGCAGTTCTTC

V: TRBV27
D: TRBD2
J: TRBJ2-1
size: NA
CDR3: CASNRLAGVGNEQFF
DNA: TGTGCCAGCAATCGCCTAGCGGGAGTTGGGAATGAGCAGTTCTTC

V: TRBV27
D: NA
J: TRBJ1-4
size: NA
CDR3: CASSPQRLSTSGVGEKLFF
DNA: TGTGCCAGCAGTCCCCAAAGGTTATCAACGTCTGGCGTCGGGGAAAAACTGTTTTTT

V: TRBV2
D: TRBD1
J: TRBJ1-2
size: NA
CDR3: CASRPGQANYGYTF
DNA: TGTGCCAGCAGGCCGGGACAGGCCAACTATGGCTACACCTTC

V: TRBV27
D: TRBD2
J: TRBJ2-3
size: NA
CDR3: CASSKRRLAGGYTDTQYF
DNA: TGTGCCAGCAGTAAACGGAGACTAGCGGGTGGATACACAGATACGCAGTATTTT

V: TRBV5-1
D: NA
J: TRBJ2-7
size: NA
CDR3: CASSSNPGSSSYEQYF
DNA: TGCGCCAGCAGCTCTAACCCAGGGTCCTCCTCCTACGAGCAGTACTTC

V: TRBV19
D: TRBD1
J: TRBJ2-7
size: NA
CDR3: CASSITGQGYEQYF
DNA: TGTGCCAGTAGTATCACTGGACAGGGCTACGAGCAGTACTTC

V: TRBV21-1
D: NA
J: TRBJ1-1
size: once
CDR3: CASSEKGTGSSEAFF
DNA: TGTGCCAGCAGCGAAAAAGGGACAGGCAGCTCTGAAGCTTTCTTT

V: TRBV18
D: NA
J: TRBJ2-7
size: NA
CDR3: CASSPYTGTVTYEQYF
DNA: TGTGCCAGCTCACCCTACACCGGGACTGTTACCTACGAGCAGTACTTC

V: TRBV15
D: TRBD1
J: TRBJ2-5
size: NA
CDR3: CATSRDKAGGKKETQYF
DNA: TGTGCCACCAGCAGAGATAAGGCAGGGGGCAAAAAAGAGACCCAGTACTTC

V: TRBV19
D: TRBD1
J: TRBJ1-2
size: NA
CDR3: CASTDRGLGYGYTF
DNA: TGTGCCAGTACGGACAGGGGGCTAGGGTATGGCTACACCTTC

V: TRBV14
D: NA
J: TRBJ2-1
size: NA
CDR3: CASRPRGLSYNEQFF
DNA: TGTGCCAGCAGGCCCAGGGGTCTCTCCTACAATGAGCAGTTCTTC

V: TRBV6-5
D: TRBD1
J: TRBJ2-1
size: few
CDR3: CASSYGGQGSMHEQFF
DNA: TGTGCCAGCAGTTACGGGGGACAGGGAAGTATGCATGAGCAGTTCTTC

V: TRBV5-1
D: TRBD1
J: TRBJ1-1
size: NA
CDR3: CASSSQTGVVNTEAFF
DNA: TGCGCCAGCAGCTCGCAAACAGGGGTAGTGAACACTGAAGCTTTCTTT

V: TRBV27
D: NA
J: TRBJ1-1
size: NA
CDR3: CASSFLAMNTEAFF
DNA: TGTGCCAGCAGTTTCCTGGCCATGAACACTGAAGCTTTCTTT

V: TRBV19
D: TRBD1
J: TRBJ2-5
size: NA
CDR3: CASSLRTGGQETQYF
DNA: TGTGCCAGTAGTTTGAGGACAGGAGGACAAGAGACCCAGTACTTC

V: TRBV6-4
D: TRBD1
J: TRBJ1-2
size: NA
CDR3: CASSDSPTGYGYTF
DNA: TGTGCCAGCAGTGACTCTCCGACAGGGTATGGCTACACCTTC

V: TRBV30
D: TRBD1
J: TRBJ1-2
size: once
CDR3: CAWSPTGNLHGYTF
DNA: TGTGCCTGGAGCCCGACAGGGAACCTACATGGCTACACCTTC

V: TRBV7-9
D: NA
J: TRBJ1-1
size: NA
CDR3: CASRSTGTGTEAFF
DNA: TGTGCCAGCAGATCAACAGGAACTGGCACTGAAGCTTTCTTT

V: TRBV12-5
D: NA
J: TRBJ1-3
size: NA
CDR3: CASGLDRSKGNTIYF
DNA: TGTGCTAGTGGTTTGGACAGGTCTAAAGGAAACACCATATATTTT

V: TRBV24-1
D: TRBD1
J: TRBJ2-2
size: NA
CDR3: CATRDSNTGELFF
DNA: TGTGCCACCCGGGACAGCAACACCGGGGAGCTGTTTTTT

V: TRBV30
D: TRBD2
J: TRBJ2-7
size: NA
CDR3: CASRGGGDEQYF
DNA: TGTGCTTCTCGGGGCGGGGGGGACGAGCAGTACTTC

V: TRBV5-1
D: TRBD1
J: TRBJ2-5
size: NA
CDR3: CASSYGQGVLETQYF
DNA: TGCGCCAGCAGCTACGGACAGGGGGTTCTTGAGACCCAGTACTTC

V: TRBV9
D: NA
J: TRBJ2-5
size: NA
CDR3: CASSVDIRGWETQYF
DNA: TGTGCCAGCAGCGTAGACATAAGGGGCTGGGAGACCCAGTACTTC

V: TRBV5-4
D: NA
J: TRBJ1-2
size: NA
CDR3: CATQNFVGGLNGYTF
DNA: TGTGCCACCCAAAACTTTGTTGGAGGGCTTAATGGCTACACCTTC

V: TRBV3-1/TRBV3-2
D: TRBD2
J: TRBJ2-1
size: once
CDR3: CASSHPGLAGRYNEQFF
DNA: TGTGCCAGCAGCCACCCGGGACTAGCGGGACGATACAATGAGCAGTTCTTC

V: TRBV7-9
D: TRBD1
J: TRBJ1-2
size: NA
CDR3: CASSKDRGGYGYTF
DNA: TGTGCCAGCAGCAAGGACAGGGGTGGATATGGCTACACCTTC

V: TRBV5-1
D: TRBD2
J: TRBJ2-2
size: NA
CDR3: CASSPGLAGVGELFF
DNA: TGCGCCAGCAGCCCGGGACTAGCGGGAGTCGGGGAGCTGTTTTTT

V: TRBV29-1
D: NA
J: TRBJ2-5
size: NA
CDR3: CSVEKEGGETQYF
DNA: TGCAGCGTTGAAAAAGAGGGCGGGGAGACCCAGTACTTC